This entry lists 13 T cell receptor beta chains sequenced from one sample in a study of cytomegalovirus exposure and HLA in healthy donors. 60 Vbeta and 13 Jbeta primers were used in PCR. Method: immunoSEQ multiplex PCR; TCRdb's copy keeps in-frame clones and lacks some. The data hold under 200,000 clones, with 75% to 90% observed a single time. Sequences were obtained from PBMCs. The receptors were gathered from a girl aged 2 to 9 in good health and CMV-seropositive.

This chain links TRBV5-1 with TRBJ1-2, with 8 bases aligning to TRBD1. J gave up 6 bases and V 0 bases, and 7 bases lay outside the gene matches. CDR1 is SGHRS, CDR2 YFSETQ, per germline. The CDR3 is 15 amino acids. In DNA form, the CDR3 reads TGCGCCAGCAGCTTGGCCGGGCAGGGGGCCGATGGCTACACCTTC. Translation: CASSLAGQGADGYTF. Complete variable domain (other parts from reference TRBV5-1 and TRBJ1-2): KAGVTQTPRYLIKTRGQQVTLSCSPISGHRSVSWYQQTPGQGLQFLFEYFSETQRNKGNFPGRFSGRQFSNSRSEMNVSTLELGDSALYLCASSLAGQGADGYTFGSGTRLTVV.

The chain combines TRBV2 with TRBJ2-2; D possibly corresponds to TRBD1 (5 bases). The CDR3 consists of 16 residues. From germline, CDR1 is SNHLY and CDR2 FYNNEI. V lost 2 bases and J lost 5, with 15 bases in between. The CDR3 loop is CASSEMDPRDTGELFF. The CDR3 bases are TGTGCCAGCAGTGAAATGGACCCCAGGGATACCGGGGAGCTGTTTTTT.

There are a few counts of this clone. The rearrangement links TRBV30 to TRBJ2-7, with a weak D call TRBD2 (6 bases). V was clipped by 3 bases and J by 1 base, with 7 bases between them. Germline lookup yields CDR1 GTSNPN and CDR2 SVGIG (reference sequence). This CDR3 has 12 amino acids. The CDR3 region is CAWRRGSYEQYF. Written as DNA, the CDR3 is TGTGCCTGGAGGCGGGGTTCCTACGAGCAGTACTTC. The full variable domain, its missing parts supplied by reference TRBV30 and TRBJ2-7, is SQTIHQWPATLVQPVGSPLSLECTVEGTSNPNLYWYRQAAGRGLQLLFYSVGIGQISSEVPQNLSASRPQDRQFILSSKKLLLSDSGFYLCAWRRGSYEQYFGPGTRLTVT.

The chain couples TRBV30 to TRBJ1-5; TRBD1 matches at 7 bases. The V and J ends lost 1 base and 5 bases, in that order; junction bases with no gene match: 2. The CDR3 has 13 residues. Looked up from germline, CDR1 is GTSNPN and CDR2 is SVGIG (reference sequence). The CDR3: CAWSATGDQPQHF. In nucleotides, the CDR3 is TGTGCCTGGAGTGCCACAGGGGATCAGCCCCAGCATTTT.

This clone has only one observation. A junction end diverges from the germline sequence, so it may reflect a read error. The rearrangement links TRBV4-1 to TRBJ1-1, with 9 bases fitting TRBD1. CDR1 and CDR2 (germline): MGHRA, YSYEKL. The CDR3 is made up of 14 amino acids. The chain's CDR3 is CASREDVPRDRVIF. The DNA for the CDR3 is TGCGCCAGCAGAGAGGACGTTCCGAGGGACAGGGTCATATTT.

In this sample, this clone turned up a few times. The V and J genes are TRBV7-9 and TRBJ2-7; D is possibly TRBD2 (5 bases). The CDR3 is 14 residues long. CDR1 SEHNR and CDR2 FQNEAQ come from the germline V gene (reference sequence). Trimming shortened V by 5 bases and J by 6 bases, and 17 bases separated the two germline ends. The CDR3 DNA follows: TGTGCCAGCAGCCGCGTGAATGGAGGCGGCGAGCAGTACTTC. It yields the protein CASSRVNGGGEQYF.

The J gene is TRBJ1-5, the V gene TRBV19; D call uncertain. The CDR3 consists of 12 residues. The ends were cut back, 3 bases at V and 7 bases at J, with 7 bases in the middle. The germline V gene encodes CDR1 LNHDA and CDR2 SQIVND (reference sequence). In DNA, the CDR3 is TGTGCCAGTAGTATCGGGAGCCAGCCCCAGCATTTT. Translating it yields CASSIGSQPQHF.

The CDR3 nucleotides read TGTGCCAGCAGCCCACTTAGTCGGGGGAACTATGGCTACACCTTC. It yields the protein CASSPLSRGNYGYTF. The chain couples TRBV6-6 to TRBJ1-2; tentative D call: TRBD1 (5 bases). Per germline, CDR1 MNHNY and CDR2 SVGAGI (reference sequence). This CDR3 is 15 amino acids long. V was trimmed by 6 bases and J by 2 bases, leaving 16 bases between them.

This rearrangement joins TRBV7-2 to TRBJ1-2; no clear D gene. V shed 2 bases and J shed 6 bases, with 10 bases lying between them. Germline V lookup: CDR1 SGHTA, CDR2 FQGNSA. This CDR3 is 13 amino acids long. The DNA of the CDR3 is TGTGCCAGCAGCTTACGTTCTTTCGATGGCTACACCTTC. It translates to CASSLRSFDGYTF.

The rearrangement links TRBV6-5 to TRBJ2-5, with a weak D call TRBD2 (7 bases). CDR1 and CDR2 (germline): MNHEY, SVGAGI. Between the trimmed V and J ends, which lost 5 bases and 5 bases, there was a span of 15 bases. The CDR3 has 14 residues. The CDR3 DNA reads as TGTGCCAGCAGTGCCGTAGGGGGAGGGGAGACCCAGTACTTC. This gives the protein CASSAVGGGETQYF.

The rearrangement links TRBV15 to TRBJ2-3, with a tentative D call TRBD2 (6 bases). The V end lost 0 bases, the J end lost 1 base, and 11 bases lay between the germline ends. The length of the CDR3 is 16 residues. From germline, CDR1 is LNHNV and CDR2 YYDKDF (reference sequence). The CDR3 loop reads CATSRDAGLGTDTQYF. The CDR3 bases are TGTGCCACCAGCAGAGATGCGGGGTTGGGCACAGATACGCAGTATTTT.

The chain links TRBV6-1 to TRBJ1-1, with unresolved D. The CDR3 runs 14 residues. Trimming pared 4 bases from V and 5 bases from J, leaving 14 bases between. The germline V gene encodes CDR1 MNHNS and CDR2 SASEGT. The CDR3 nucleotides read TGTGCCAGCAGTGTCGGGTCTCCGGGGACTGAAGCTTTCTTT. This codes for CASSVGSPGTEAFF.

The V and J genes are TRBV6-5 and TRBJ1-2; 7 bases align to TRBD1. The CDR3 sequence is 15 residues long. Germline V gene data show CDR1 as MNHEY and CDR2 as SVGAGI. The junction had 6 bases not matched to a gene; V was cut back by 5 bases and J by 0 bases. CDR3 in amino acids: CASSTGTVANYGYTF. The CDR3 coding sequence is TGTGCCAGCAGTACGGGGACAGTAGCTAACTATGGCTACACCTTC.